Below, one TCR beta chain is given with its context. The antigen is not known. Trimming removed 6 bases from V and 0 bases from J, with 11 bases in between. This CDR3 has 14 residues. CDR1 MDHEN and CDR2 SYDVKM come from the germline V gene. The data stem from a study of yellow fever vaccine responses in identical twins. Study-level points and caveats: A vaccine T cell response that seemed partly convergent and partly personalized was reported in twins.

TCRdb recomputed calls from the RT-PCR reads with MiXCR, one row per CDR3 protein. The profile shows about 34,000 distinct CDR3 sequences, 50% to 75% of them singletons. The sequence was obtained from a young woman who received the yellow fever vaccine. The rearrangement uses TRBV28 and TRBJ1-1, with D uncertain. Sequences were derived from T cells from blood (PBMCs), unsorted or a sorted subset (not recorded which), sampled before or after yellow fever vaccination (not recorded which). The DNA for the CDR3 is TGTGCCAGCAGGAGGACTTTTCTGAACACTGAAGCTTTCTTT. It yields the protein CASRRTFLNTEAFF.